One sample yielded the 8 T cell receptor beta chains listed below, sequenced in a study of T-cell reconstitution after alpha-beta-depleted transplantation in children. Unique molecular identifiers were used in preparing the TCRbeta library. MiXCR, run by TCRdb on the PCR reads, gives a single entry per CDR3 protein. The top ten clones hold 2.6% of a sample with about 240,000 distinct CDR3 sequences, approximately 12% of them seen once. The material was PBMCs from the stem cell graft donor, obtained from the stem cell graft. These receptors were obtained from a human donor who donated a stem cell graft to a child with acute lymphoblastic leukemia.

A remark on this clonotype: A much larger clonotype is one base distant, so this may be a read error. The genes are TRBV7-2 and TRBJ2-7, with 9 nucleotides matching TRBD2. Germline V gene data show CDR1 as SGHTA and CDR2 as FQGNSA. The CDR3 is 16 residues long. The ends lost 2 bases at V and 8 bases at J; junction bases unmatched: 13. The CDR3 DNA reads TGTGCCAGCAGCTTAATATTCGCGGGAGGGCCGTCACAGCAGTACTTC. It codes for CASSLIFAGGPSQQYF.

Many counts were recorded for this clonotype. The V call is TRBV27, the J call TRBJ2-6; TRBD1 aligns across 7 bases. V shed 3 bases and J 2 bases; nucleotides not matched to a gene: 1. CDR1 MNHEY and CDR2 SMNVEV come from the germline V gene (reference sequence). CDR3 length equals 15 residues. In DNA, the CDR3 is TGTGCCAGCAGTTTTCAGGGGGCTGGGGCCAACGTCCTGACTTTC. It encodes CASSFQGAGANVLTF.

This clonotype was seen repeatedly, ten times or more. The chain couples TRBV7-9 to TRBJ1-6; D not certain. This CDR3 region has 15 residues. Germline V gives CDR1 SEHNR, CDR2 FQNEAQ (reference sequence). V lost 1 base, J lost 10 bases, and 14 bases lay in between. The CDR3 sequence is CASSLGPGPRSPLHF. CDR3 in DNA: TGTGCCAGCAGCTTAGGACCCGGCCCAAGGTCACCCCTCCACTTT.

This clonotype was counted a few times. The V call is TRBV20-1, the J call TRBJ1-3; D is ambiguous. Trimming left V 0 bases short and J 1 base short, with 10 bases between. CDR1 and CDR2 (germline): DFQATT, SNEGSKA (reference sequence). The CDR3 is 15 residues long. In DNA, the CDR3 is TGCAGTGCTAGAGATCGCAGGTTTTCTGGAAACACCATATATTTT. Translation gives CSARDRRFSGNTIYF.

In its sample, this clonotype was seen many times. The chain recombines TRBV28 with TRBJ2-3; no reliable D call. The CDR3 loop spans 17 amino acids. Germline V gives CDR1 MDHEN, CDR2 SYDVKM. Trimming removed 2 bases from V and 5 bases from J, with 20 bases in between. In DNA, the CDR3 is TGTGCCAGCAGTTTAGGGCGCCACCCCAACTCGAAAGATACGCAGTATTTT. It codes for CASSLGRHPNSKDTQYF.

This clonotype appeared many times. This chain links TRBV12-3 or TRBV12-4 with TRBJ2-7; D is perhaps TRBD1 (6 bases). V shed 6 bases and J shed 6 bases, with 9 bases lying between them. CDR3 length: 11 amino acids. CDR3 bases: TGTGCCAGCAGCTCCAGGGGCGAGCAGTACTTC. Translating gives CASSSRGEQYF.

This clonotype was seen many times. The V call is TRBV12-3 or TRBV12-4, the J call TRBJ2-2; maybe TRBD1 (5 bases). The CDR3 is 15 amino acids. V shed 3 bases and J shed 2 bases, with 10 bases lying between them. The chain's CDR3 is CASSFKGVNTGELFF. CDR3 sequence (DNA): TGTGCCAGCAGTTTTAAAGGGGTTAACACCGGGGAGCTGTTTTTT.

This clonotype has at least ten counts. The chain combines TRBV5-1 with TRBJ1-5; 8 bases fit TRBD1. Germline V gene sequence: CDR1 SGHRS, CDR2 YFSETQ. The J segment lost 4 bases and the V segment lost 7 bases, leaving 16 bases of the junction unmatched. The CDR3 totals 17 residues. In nucleotides, the CDR3 is TGCGCCAGCGCCTTCAGTGTCCAGGGGGCTAGGAATCAGCCCCAGCATTTT. Protein: CASAFSVQGARNQPQHF.